Reported below is one T cell receptor beta chain. This sample stems from a study of blood T cell repertoires in COVID-19. TCRdb's table, derived via immunoSEQ multiplex PCR, lists solely in-frame clones and lacks some. The table has 300,000 to 350,000 clones, around 90% seen once. J lost 1 base, V lost 3 bases, and 0 bases had no gene match. The CDR3 length is 14 residues. Germline V lookup: CDR1 SGDLS, CDR2 YYNGEE. Participants' own reports of clinical history determined their cohort assignment. The V gene is TRBV9, the J gene TRBJ1-5, with 8 bases fitting TRBD1. The receptor was isolated from a man aged 25-45 years who had recovered from COVID-19. The sample taken for sequencing was PBMCs or T cells enriched from blood (not recorded which). CDR3 DNA sequence: TGTGCCAGCAGCGGGACAGGGAGCAATCAGCCCCAGCATTTT. This translates into CASSGTGSNQPQHF.